The present entry profiles one TCR beta chain with its context. This record belongs to a study of shared clonotypes between healthy human individuals. CDR1 and CDR2 (germline): MNHEY, SMNVEV (reference sequence). This CDR3 is 11 amino acids long. With V trimmed by 4 bases and J by 16 bases, 4 bases remained unmatched. Healthy adults negative for HIV, lacking recent acute infections or vaccinations, served as donors. Method: immunoSEQ multiplex PCR; TCRdb's copy keeps in-frame clones and lacks some. The sample includes 1 million to 1.2 million clones, approximately 75% seen only once; the top ten take 0.89%.

The sequencing input was memory CD4+ T cells from PBMCs. Indicated subset: CD45RA-negative fraction. The TCR originated in a man between 18 and 35 years old in good health. Some clones in this sample may be carry-over from other donors' samples. J is TRBJ2-2 and V is TRBV27, with 9 bases identical to TRBD1. The CDR3 here is CASSWDRVRFF. The CDR3 coding sequence is TGTGCCAGCAGTTGGGACAGGGTGCGGTTTTTT.